The 24 T cell receptor beta chains in this list originate from one sample, sequenced in a study of T-cell memory formation after mild COVID-19. Each CDR3 protein is one row after TCRdb ran MiXCR on the 5' RACE reads. The data show roughly 300,000 distinct CDR3 sequences, with approximately 13% seen just once and about 20% held by the top ten. The sequenced sample consisted of PBMCs or a T cell subset sorted from them (not recorded which). These receptors were collected from a man aged 18-30 years who had mild COVID-19 (a few samples of this study predate the infection). Cell type and time point are not known.

The table lists this clonotype with many counts. V and J are TRBV7-2 and TRBJ2-3; 7 bases fit TRBD2. The germline V gene has CDR1 SGHTA and CDR2 FQGNSA. The V segment lost 5 bases and the J segment 4 bases; nucleotides outside the gene matches: 9. The length of the CDR3 is 15 residues. Here the CDR3 DNA reads TGTGCCAGCAGCCTTGTCATCGGGGGGTCAGATACGCAGTATTTT. The encoded protein is CASSLVIGGSDTQYF.

CDR3 loop: CASSLMGGDPYEQYV. In DNA, the CDR3 is TGCGCCAGCAGCTTGATGGGGGGTGATCCTTACGAGCAGTACGTC. The chain has TRBV5-1 and TRBJ2-7; D possibly corresponds to TRBD2 (6 bases). Germline values: CDR1 SGHRS, CDR2 YFSETQ. The CDR3 is 15 amino acids. V was shortened by 1 base and J by 4 bases, with 15 bases between the two germline ends.

The table lists this clonotype with a few counts. The chain uses TRBV11-2 and TRBJ2-7, with 9 bases aligning to TRBD2. Germline V CDR1 and CDR2: SGHAT, FQNNGV. This CDR3 comprises 14 residues. V was clipped by 6 bases and J by 3 bases; unmatched bases: 6. CDR3 nucleotides: TGTGCCAGCAGATCAGCGGGGGGCGTCTACGAGCAGTACTTC. This sequence encodes CASRSAGGVYEQYF.

This clonotype was counted at least ten times. The CDR3 coding sequence is TGCGCCAGCAGCTTGGAGGAGGCAGGGGGTGGTGAGCAGTTCTTC. Translated: CASSLEEAGGGEQFF. The V gene is TRBV5-1, the J gene TRBJ2-1; 7 nucleotides align to TRBD1. Looked up from germline, CDR1 is SGHRS and CDR2 is YFSETQ. The CDR3 contains 15 residues. J gave up 9 bases and V 0 bases, and 9 bases lay outside the gene matches.

There are many counts of this clonotype. The V gene is TRBV4-3, the J gene TRBJ2-5; tentatively, D is TRBD2 (6 bases). Germline lookup yields CDR1 LGHNA and CDR2 YSLEER. The CDR3 has 15 amino acids. The V end was cut by 0 bases, the J end by 5 bases, with 13 bases between. Here the CDR3 reads CASSQEARDLETQYF. The CDR3 coding sequence is TGCGCCAGCAGCCAAGAAGCGCGGGACCTCGAGACCCAGTACTTC.

This rearrangement joins TRBV7-9 to TRBJ2-7; D is uncertain. Trimming stripped 5 bases from V and 1 base from J, with 9 bases between. There are 13 residues in the CDR3. Germline V gene data show CDR1 as SEHNR and CDR2 as FQNEAQ (reference sequence). For the CDR3, the DNA is TGTGCCAGCAGCCTACAGTGGTCCTACGAGCAGTACGTC. It yields the protein CASSLQWSYEQYV.

The rearrangement links TRBV7-2 to TRBJ2-5, with TRBD1 identical over 9 bases. This CDR3 is 16 amino acids long. V shed 5 bases, J shed 5 bases, and the junction held 12 bases outside the gene matches. Germline V lookup: CDR1 SGHTA, CDR2 FQGNSA. The CDR3 DNA reads TGTGCCAGCAGCCCTATAGACAGGGGGAAGCGGGAGACCCAGTACTTC. It encodes CASSPIDRGKRETQYF. The entire variable domain, with the rest obtained from reference TRBV7-2 and TRBJ2-5, is as follows: GAGVSQSPSNKVTEKGKDVELRCDPISGHTALYWYRQSLGQGLEFLIYFQGNSAPDKSGLPSDRFSAERTGGSVSTLTIQRTQQEDSAVYLCASSPIDRGKRETQYFGPGTRLLVL.

This clonotype was found a few times. The V call is TRBV12-3 or TRBV12-4, the J call TRBJ2-7; D unresolved. This CDR3 is built from 11 residues. The V and J ends lost 0 bases and 8 bases respectively, with 5 bases between them. As DNA, the CDR3 is TGTGCCAGCAGTTTAGCAGGGAAGCAGTACTTC. It translates to CASSLAGKQYF.

This clonotype was seen ten or more times. The chain recombines TRBV5-1 with TRBJ2-3; either TRBD1 or TRBD2 may supply D (7 bases each). V lost 3 bases and J 2 bases, leaving 13 bases between the germline ends. Germline CDR1 reads SGHRS; CDR2 reads YFSETQ. This CDR3 is built from 15 residues. CDR3: CASSSGGQLTDTQYF. In DNA form, the CDR3 reads TGCGCCAGCAGCTCGGGGGGACAGCTCACAGATACGCAGTATTTT.

This clonotype was seen at least ten times. The genes are TRBV20-1 and TRBJ2-3; weak D call: TRBD2 (5 bases). Germline V gene lookup returns CDR1 DFQATT and CDR2 SNEGSKA (reference sequence). The CDR3 extends over 14 amino acids. V was shortened by 2 bases and J by 6 bases, with 15 bases between the two germline ends. The CDR3 region is CSARRRQEGDTQYF. Here the CDR3 DNA reads TGCAGTGCTAGACGGAGGCAGGAAGGGGATACGCAGTATTTT.

This clonotype was seen many times. The J gene is TRBJ2-5, the V gene TRBV5-1; 12 nucleotides line up with TRBD1. Looked up from germline, CDR1 is SGHRS and CDR2 is YFSETQ. The CDR3 contains 16 residues. V was clipped by 3 bases and J by 3 bases; unmatched bases: 6. The CDR3 nucleotides are TGCGCCAGCAGCTACTCCGGGACAGGGGGCGAAGAGACCCAGTACTTC. This encodes CASSYSGTGGEETQYF.

This clonotype was found a few times. The junction does not match germline at one end; this may be a read error. The chain combines TRBV7-7 with TRBJ2-5, with D maybe TRBD2 (6 bases). CDR1 and CDR2 from the germline V gene are SSHAT and FNYEAQ (reference sequence). The CDR3 is made up of 15 amino acids. CDR3 sequence reads: CASSSAGRHQETQYF. The CDR3 DNA sequence: TGTGCTAGCAGCTCCGCGGGGAGGCATCAAGAGACCCAGTACTTC. The whole variable domain, remainder taken from reference TRBV7-7 and TRBJ2-5, is GAGVSQSPRYKVTKRGQDVTLRCDPISSHATLYWYQQALGQGPEFLTYFNYEAQPDKSGLPSDRFSAERPEGSISTLTIQRTEQRDSAMYRCASSSAGRHQETQYFGPGTRLLVL.

This clonotype was counted only a few times. The rearrangement joins TRBV4-3 to TRBJ1-1; D ambiguous. Trimming took off 0 bases at V and 10 bases at J, with 12 bases between the two ends. This CDR3 spans 13 amino acids. Germline CDR1 is LGHNA and CDR2 is YSLEER. CDR3 nucleotide sequence: TGCGCCAGCAGCCAAGATGGGTCCTTGGGAGCTTTCTTT. It specifies CASSQDGSLGAFF.

The chain combines TRBV6-1 with TRBJ2-7; D gene uncertain. V shed 6 bases and J shed 6 bases, with 18 bases lying between them. The CDR3 is 14 amino acids. The germline CDR1 and CDR2 sequences are MNHNS and SASEGT. CDR3 in amino acids: CASRDDSRTGEQYV. The CDR3 DNA sequence: TGTGCCAGCAGGGATGACTCCAGGACCGGCGAGCAGTACGTC.

The rearrangement joins TRBV6-5 to TRBJ1-5; D is undetermined. Trimming removed 5 bases at V and 1 base at J, with 15 bases between. Germline values: CDR1 MNHEY, CDR2 SVGAGI. There are 16 residues in the CDR3. CDR3 nucleotides: TGTGCCAGCAGTCCCTCCCGAGGTTCCAGCAATCAGCCCCAGCATTTT. This sequence encodes CASSPSRGSSNQPQHF.

The chain combines TRBV28 with TRBJ2-7; D call uncertain. The ends were cut back, 3 bases at V and 2 bases at J, with 14 bases in the middle. Germline-derived CDR1 and CDR2 are MDHEN and SYDVKM. This CDR3 contains 15 residues. The DNA for the CDR3 is TGTGCCAGCAGTTTGATTGGGCAGGCGACCTACGAGCAGTACTTC. It is translated as CASSLIGQATYEQYF.

As DNA, the CDR3 is TGCAGTGCCCGTCGAACCGACAATTCACCCCTCCACTTT. Protein sequence: CSARRTDNSPLHF. The rearrangement uses TRBV20-1 and TRBJ1-6; no firm D call. Germline loops: CDR1 DFQATT, CDR2 SNEGSKA (reference sequence). The CDR3 contains 13 residues. V was cut by 6 bases and J by 7 bases, with 13 bases left in between.

The chain joins TRBV25-1 to TRBJ2-3; D not certain. The CDR3 spans 13 residues. Germline CDR1 and CDR2: MGHDK and SYGVNS. The V gene lost 4 bases and the J gene lost 3 bases, with 8 bases spanning the gap. This chain's CDR3 is CASSVLGTDTQYF. In nucleotides, the CDR3 is TGTGCCAGCAGTGTGTTAGGAACAGATACGCAGTATTTT.

This clonotype was found many times. The chain couples TRBV7-9 to TRBJ1-4; D gene uncertain. CDR1 is SEHNR and CDR2 is FQNEAQ in the germline V gene (reference sequence). Trimming shortened V by 1 base and J by 0 bases, and 24 bases separated the two germline ends. There are 21 residues in the CDR3. The CDR3 bases are TGTGCCAGCAGCTTAGTGGTCCCAGATCCTTTACACCTTGCAACTAATGAAAAACTGTTTTTT. Translation gives CASSLVVPDPLHLATNEKLFF.

V and J are TRBV27 and TRBJ1-2, with a possible D match to TRBD1 (5 bases). V was cut by 3 bases and J by 6 bases, with 20 bases left in between. This CDR3 has 16 amino acids. Germline assignment: CDR1 MNHEY and CDR2 SMNVEV (reference sequence). This CDR3 is CASSFLGQELLNGYTF. The CDR3 DNA is TGTGCCAGCAGTTTTCTGGGGCAGGAACTTCTAAATGGCTACACCTTC.

This clonotype was seen only a few times. This chain uses TRBV11-2 with TRBJ1-2; D gene uncertain. Looked up from germline, CDR1 is SGHAT and CDR2 is FQNNGV. V was shortened by 4 bases and J by 4 bases, with 13 bases between the two germline ends. CDR3 size: 14 residues. In DNA form, the CDR3 reads TGTGCCAGCAGCTCGCCCCGGACCTTCTATGGCTACACCTTC. It codes for CASSSPRTFYGYTF.

In this sample, this clonotype turned up a few times. The chain links TRBV20-1 to TRBJ2-5, with unresolved D. Per germline, CDR1 DFQATT and CDR2 SNEGSKA (reference sequence). This CDR3 is 13 amino acids long. V was pared by 0 bases and J by 4 bases, with 9 bases between. CDR3 residues: CSAREGRRETQYF. As DNA, the CDR3 is TGCAGTGCTAGAGAGGGTCGGAGAGAGACCCAGTACTTC.

V usage is TRBV7-9 and J usage is TRBJ2-3, with 9 bases identical to TRBD1. The ends lost 4 bases at V and 3 bases at J; junction bases unmatched: 11. Germline CDR1 is SEHNR and CDR2 is FQNEAQ (reference sequence). The CDR3 spans 17 residues. This CDR3 reads CASSSPGQGLLTDTQYF. The CDR3, as DNA: TGTGCCAGCAGCTCTCCGGGACAGGGTCTCTTGACAGATACGCAGTATTTT.

The rearrangement links TRBV6-1 to TRBJ2-3; 7 nucleotides line up with TRBD2. CDR1 and CDR2 (germline): MNHNS, SASEGT. This CDR3 is 14 amino acids long. The V and J ends lost 4 bases and 1 base, in that order; junction bases with no gene match: 2. CDR3 region: CASSGRGGTDTQYF. The DNA for the CDR3 is TGTGCCAGCAGTGGCCGGGGGGGCACAGATACGCAGTATTTT.